This T cell receptor beta chain is drawn from a study of CD8 T cells in ankylosing spondylitis. Preparation of TCR beta libraries was done by quantitative 5'-RACE with molecular barcodes. A single record per CDR3 protein comes from TCRdb applying MiXCR to the 5' RACE reads. Seen here are about 190,000 distinct CDR3 sequences, around 13% observed once, and the top ten hold approximately 11%. The sample holds many counts of this clonotype. Its antigen is unknown. Study-level findings and limits: Disease-linked clones proved CD8+ and comparatively uncommon in peripheral blood.

Germline CDR1 reads SGDLS; CDR2 reads YYNGEE. This CDR3 is built from 16 residues. V was clipped by 4 bases and J by 4 bases; unmatched bases: 7. This clonotype was sampled from a female donor with ankylosing spondylitis or in good health (not recorded which). The chain has TRBV9 and TRBJ2-1; 11 bases agree with TRBD2. The sequencing sample was made of blood, either unsorted or a sorted T cell fraction (not recorded which). The CDR3 nucleotides are TGTGCCAGCAGCTCGATGACTAGCGGGGCTTACAATGAGCAGTTCTTC. Translated: CASSSMTSGAYNEQFF.